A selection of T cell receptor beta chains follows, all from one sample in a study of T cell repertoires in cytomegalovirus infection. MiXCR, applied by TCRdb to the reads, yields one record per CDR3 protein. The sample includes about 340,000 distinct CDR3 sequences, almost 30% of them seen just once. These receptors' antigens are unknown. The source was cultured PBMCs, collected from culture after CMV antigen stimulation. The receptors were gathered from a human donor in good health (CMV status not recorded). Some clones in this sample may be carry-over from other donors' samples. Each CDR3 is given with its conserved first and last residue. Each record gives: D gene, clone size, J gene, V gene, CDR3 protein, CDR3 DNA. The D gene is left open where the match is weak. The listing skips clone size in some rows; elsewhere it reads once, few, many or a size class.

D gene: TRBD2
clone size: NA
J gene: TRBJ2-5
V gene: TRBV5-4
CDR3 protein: CASTGGTSGGQETQYF
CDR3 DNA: TGTGCCAGCACGGGGGGGACTAGCGGGGGACAAGAGACCCAGTACTTC

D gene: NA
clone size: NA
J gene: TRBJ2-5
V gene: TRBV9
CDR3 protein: CASSFGSGETQYF
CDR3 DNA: TGTGCCAGCAGTTTCGGGAGTGGAGAGACCCAGTACTTC

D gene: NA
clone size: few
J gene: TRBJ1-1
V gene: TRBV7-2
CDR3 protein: CASSPDGPMNTEAFF
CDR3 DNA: TGTGCCAGCAGCCCGGACGGGCCAATGAACACTGAAGCTTTCTTT

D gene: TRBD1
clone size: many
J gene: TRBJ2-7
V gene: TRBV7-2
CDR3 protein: CASSPRGQGGYEQYF
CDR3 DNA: TGTGCCAGCAGCCCGCGTGGACAGGGGGGTTACGAGCAGTACTTC

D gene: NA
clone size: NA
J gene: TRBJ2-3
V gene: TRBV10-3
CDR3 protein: CAINTGATDTQYF
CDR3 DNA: TGTGCCATCAACACAGGTGCCACAGATACGCAGTATTTT

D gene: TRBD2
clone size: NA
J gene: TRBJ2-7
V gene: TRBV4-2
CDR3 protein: CASSQGTSSSYEQYF
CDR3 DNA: TGTGCCAGCAGCCAAGGGACTAGCAGCTCCTACGAGCAGTACTTC

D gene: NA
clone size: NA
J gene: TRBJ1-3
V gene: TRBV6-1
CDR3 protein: CASRDTFSGNTIYF
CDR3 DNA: TGTGCCAGCAGGGATACCTTCTCTGGAAACACCATATATTTT

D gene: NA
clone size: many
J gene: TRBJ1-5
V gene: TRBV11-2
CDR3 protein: CASSRGDNQPQHF
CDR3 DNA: TGTGCCAGCAGCCGAGGGGACAATCAGCCCCAGCATTTT

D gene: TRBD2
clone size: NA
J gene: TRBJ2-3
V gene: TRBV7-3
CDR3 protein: CASSQGLDIRTDTQYF
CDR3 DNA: TGTGCCAGCAGCCAGGGACTAGATATACGCACAGATACGCAGTATTTT

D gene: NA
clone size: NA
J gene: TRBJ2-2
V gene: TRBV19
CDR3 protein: CASRGVQGNTGELFF
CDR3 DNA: TGTGCCAGTAGGGGTGTACAGGGGAACACCGGGGAGCTGTTTTTT

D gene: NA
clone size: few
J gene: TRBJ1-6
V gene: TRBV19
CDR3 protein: CASRDKGLHNSPLHF
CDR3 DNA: TGTGCCAGTAGAGATAAAGGGCTCCATAATTCACCCCTCCACTTT

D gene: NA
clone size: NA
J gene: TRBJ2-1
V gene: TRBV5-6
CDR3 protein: CASSLVRNNEQFF
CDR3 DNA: TGTGCCAGCAGCTTGGTTAGGAACAATGAGCAGTTCTTC

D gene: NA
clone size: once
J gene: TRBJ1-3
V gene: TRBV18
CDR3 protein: CASSLRAGVFGNTIYF
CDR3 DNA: TGTGCCAGCTCTCTCCGTGCAGGCGTCTTTGGAAACACCATATATTTT

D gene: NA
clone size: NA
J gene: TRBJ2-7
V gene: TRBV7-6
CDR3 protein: CASSLRRSSYEQYF
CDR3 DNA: TGTGCCAGCAGCTTGAGACGGAGCTCCTACGAGCAGTACTTC

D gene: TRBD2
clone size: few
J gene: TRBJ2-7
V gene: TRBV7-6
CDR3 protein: CASRAPGTSLHEQYF
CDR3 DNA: TGTGCCAGCAGGGCCCCCGGGACTAGCCTCCACGAGCAGTACTTC

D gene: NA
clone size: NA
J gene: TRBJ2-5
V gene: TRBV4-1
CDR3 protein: CASSQDTKGRTQYF
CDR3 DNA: TGCGCCAGCAGCCAAGATACCAAAGGCCGGACCCAGTACTTC

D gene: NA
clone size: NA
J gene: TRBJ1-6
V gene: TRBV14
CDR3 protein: CASSQEPFGSPLHF
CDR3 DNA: TGTGCCAGCAGCCAAGAGCCTTTTGGCTCACCCCTCCACTTT

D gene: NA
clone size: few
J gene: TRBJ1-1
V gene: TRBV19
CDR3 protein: CASSITGWGAFF
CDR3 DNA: TGTGCCAGTAGTATAACAGGCTGGGGAGCTTTCTTT